This T cell receptor (beta chain) was recorded in a study of tumor and adjacent non-tumor tissue in lung cancer. Three rounds of nested PCR, following a modified ARM-PCR protocol, produced the TCRbeta library. TCRdb passed the multiplex PCR reads through MiXCR, listing each CDR3 protein once. Of 90,000 to 110,000 distinct CDR3 sequences in the sample, more than 70% were seen once. There are 16 residues in the CDR3. V gave up 5 bases and J gave up 5 bases, with 19 bases separating them. In germline, CDR1 is SEHNR, CDR2 FQNEAQ (reference sequence). Study results and limitations: In normal lung, the top 100 clones were significantly more dominant than in tumor.

As regards this clonotype: Its target is unknown.

No cell sorting was done before RNA was extracted from the tissue. The chain employs TRBV7-9 and TRBJ2-1, with D perhaps matching TRBD2 (6 bases). The receptor's source is a woman aged 60-75 years with non-small cell lung cancer. The sample taken for sequencing was lung tumor tissue. The CDR3 spells CASSGTGGRRHNEQFF. The CDR3 DNA reads as TGTGCCAGCAGCGGTACTGGGGGGAGGAGACACAATGAGCAGTTCTTC.